This T cell receptor beta chain is from a study of pediatric ulcerative colitis. In regard to this clone: Its antigen is not identified.

Data came from immunoSEQ multiplex PCR; TCRdb stores just in-frame clones and leaves some out. Here the sample spans 60,000 or so clones, more than 60% being singletons. Study-wide points: Ulcerative colitis patients shared more blood-rectal clones than controls.

This clonotype was obtained from a boy between 10 and 17 years old with moderate ulcerative colitis. The sample consisted of blood.

CDR3 sequence reads: CASSESAKDSGNTIYF. The DNA of the CDR3 is TGTGCCAGCAGTGAATCGGCGAAAGACTCTGGAAACACCATATATTTT. The chain joins TRBV25-1 to TRBJ1-3, with unresolved D. The V gene's germline CDR1 is MGHDK and CDR2 SYGVNS. Trimming removed 1 base from V and 0 bases from J, with 10 bases in between. The CDR3 has 16 amino acids.